This is a list of T cell receptor beta chains from one sample in a study of blood T cell repertoires in COVID-19. Sequencing was performed with immunoSEQ multiplex PCR; in TCRdb, only in-frame clones are kept and a portion is missing. The sample lists 230,000 or so clones; roughly 82% were seen once. Sequencing was done on a sample of peripheral blood. These receptor sequences come from a man aged 35-49 years who had recovered from COVID-19. Each CDR3 is given with its conserved first and last residue. D genes are given only for firm matches. Expanded clones are given a class, and other clones once, few, many or no size at all.

TRBD2 | once | TRBJ2-7 | TRBV5-1 | CASSGTSGSYEQYF | TGCGCCAGCAGCGGGACTAGCGGTTCCTACGAGCAGTACTTC
TRBD1 | NA | TRBJ1-5 | TRBV5-4 | CASSLGPSGQGGQPQHF | TGTGCCAGCAGCTTGGGGCCCTCCGGACAGGGCGGGCAGCCCCAGCATTTT
NA | NA | TRBJ1-1 | TRBV7-9 | CASRPPGGENTEAFF | TGTGCCAGCAGACCACCCGGGGGGGAAAACACTGAAGCTTTCTTT
TRBD2 | few | TRBJ2-1 | TRBV7-2 | CASSPRSGGGYNEQFF | TGTGCCAGCAGCCCCCGTAGCGGGGGGGGCTACAATGAGCAGTTCTTC
TRBD1 | NA | TRBJ1-5 | TRBV6-2/TRBV6-3 | CASSLLTGPGQPQHF | TGTGCCAGCAGCCTATTGACAGGGCCGGGGCAGCCCCAGCATTTT
NA | NA | TRBJ2-2 | TRBV19 | CASSIDRGRTGELFF | TGTGCCAGTAGTATAGATCGGGGTCGCACCGGGGAGCTGTTTTTT
TRBD1 | many | TRBJ1-3 | TRBV18 | CASSPPGLGWDRNSGNTIYF | TGTGCCAGCTCACCACCAGGCCTAGGGTGGGACAGGAACTCTGGAAACACCATATATTTT
TRBD2 | NA | TRBJ2-5 | TRBV2 | CASREGASGRQETQYF | TGTGCCAGCAGAGAAGGAGCTAGCGGGAGGCAAGAGACCCAGTACTTC
NA | NA | TRBJ1-1 | TRBV19 | CASTGQLPPEAFF | TGTGCCAGTACAGGGCAGCTGCCCCCTGAAGCTTTCTTT
TRBD2 | few | TRBJ2-1 | TRBV5-1 | CASSSALAGGSNEQFF | TGCGCCAGCAGCTCCGCTCTAGCGGGGGGATCCAATGAGCAGTTCTTC
NA | NA | TRBJ1-4 | TRBV19 | CASISRGNEKLFF | TGTGCCAGTATATCAAGGGGTAATGAAAAACTGTTTTTT
TRBD2 | NA | TRBJ2-1 | TRBV13 | CASSHTSEGGEQFF | TGTGCCAGCAGCCACACATCGGAGGGAGGGGAGCAGTTCTTC
TRBD1 | NA | TRBJ1-5 | TRBV19 | CASTPRGQGRQPQHF | TGTGCCAGTACCCCCAGGGGGCAGGGACGGCAGCCCCAGCATTTT
NA | NA | TRBJ2-7 | TRBV7-8 | CASSLDEFHSYEQYF | TGTGCCAGCAGCTTAGATGAGTTCCACTCCTACGAGCAGTACTTC
NA | once | TRBJ1-2 | TRBV9 | CASSVGLLDSNYYGYTF | TGTGCCAGCAGCGTAGGGCTGCTGGACAGTAACTACTATGGCTACACCTTC
NA | NA | TRBJ2-5 | TRBV6-5 | CASRSSLGTQYF | TGTGCCAGCAGATCTAGCTTAGGGACCCAGTACTTC
NA | once | TRBJ2-3 | TRBV9 | CASSVDGRLDTQYF | TGTGCCAGCAGCGTAGACGGGAGACTTGATACGCAGTATTTT
TRBD1 | NA | TRBJ1-6 | TRBV19 | CASSMGQGASPLHF | TGTGCCAGTAGTATGGGACAGGGGGCTTCACCCCTCCACTTT
NA | NA | TRBJ1-1 | TRBV10-3 | CAISEANTEAFF | TGTGCCATCAGTGAAGCGAACACTGAAGCTTTCTTT
TRBD1 | NA | TRBJ2-2 | TRBV30 | CAWFSGQVNTGELFF | TGTGCCTGGTTTTCGGGACAGGTGAACACCGGGGAGCTGTTTTTT
TRBD1 | NA | TRBJ1-4 | TRBV5-6 | CASSLSYQGADEKLFF | TGTGCCAGCAGCTTGTCTTATCAGGGGGCGGATGAAAAACTGTTTTTT
TRBD1 | NA | TRBJ1-1 | TRBV5-1 | CASSTTGVDIEAFF | TGCGCCAGCAGTACCACAGGGGTGGATATTGAAGCTTTCTTT
NA | NA | TRBJ1-2 | TRBV6-5 | CASTQGTGGYGYTF | TGTGCCAGCACCCAGGGGACGGGGGGCTATGGCTACACCTTC
TRBD2 | few | TRBJ2-1 | TRBV7-8 | CASSSGLAGVNEQFF | TGTGCCAGCAGCTCGGGACTAGCGGGAGTCAATGAGCAGTTCTTC
TRBD2 | NA | TRBJ2-2 | TRBV7-2 | CASSQRGGQNTGELFF | TGTGCCAGCAGCCAACGCGGGGGGCAGAACACCGGGGAGCTGTTTTTT
TRBD1 | few | TRBJ2-7 | TRBV19 | CASRGTGSSYEQYF | TGTGCCAGTAGGGGGACAGGGAGCTCCTACGAGCAGTACTTC
NA | NA | TRBJ1-1 | TRBV5-1 | CASSVTGTPGTEAFF | TGCGCCAGCAGCGTAACCGGGACTCCCGGTACTGAAGCTTTCTTT
TRBD2 | NA | TRBJ2-3 | TRBV24-1 | CATSETAGAWDTQYF | TGTGCCACCAGTGAGACAGCGGGGGCGTGGGATACGCAGTATTTT
NA | NA | TRBJ1-1 | TRBV24-1 | CATAVLRGLSPAMNTEAFF | TGTGCCACCGCCGTTTTAAGGGGCTTAAGCCCCGCGATGAACACTGAAGCTTTCTTT
NA | many | TRBJ1-5 | TRBV11-2 | CASSLDSHSNQPQHF | TGTGCCAGCAGCTTGGACAGCCATAGCAATCAGCCCCAGCATTTT
NA | NA | TRBJ2-3 | TRBV5-5 | CASSSAGAGDTQYF | TGTGCCAGCAGCTCCGCGGGGGCCGGGGATACGCAGTATTTT
TRBD2 | NA | TRBJ2-7 | TRBV11-2 | CASSLGGVAPSYEQYF | TGTGCCAGCAGTTTGGGGGGGGTAGCGCCTTCCTACGAGCAGTACTTC
NA | NA | TRBJ2-5 | TRBV10-3 | CAISGQLSGSKGGETQYF | TGTGCCATCAGTGGACAATTAAGCGGGTCCAAGGGCGGAGAGACCCAGTACTTC
NA | NA | TRBJ1-1 | TRBV30 | CAWSTGVNTEAFF | TGTGCCTGGAGCACCGGGGTTAACACTGAAGCTTTCTTT
NA | NA | TRBJ1-4 | TRBV7-6 | CASSFLDRHNEKLFF | TGTGCCAGCAGCTTCCTCGACAGGCATAATGAAAAACTGTTTTTT
TRBD1 | NA | TRBJ2-7 | TRBV19 | CASSISAPPWAGGSYEQYF | TGTGCCAGTAGTATTTCGGCTCCCCCTTGGGCAGGGGGCTCCTACGAGCAGTACTTC
NA | NA | TRBJ2-7 | TRBV30 | CAWSTAPISYEQYF | TGTGCCTGGTCTACAGCACCCATCTCCTACGAGCAGTACTTC
TRBD2 | NA | TRBJ2-1 | TRBV4-3 | CASSQEFLYRTSKSRNEQFF | TGCGCCAGCAGCCAAGAGTTTCTTTATCGGACTAGCAAGTCCCGGAATGAGCAGTTCTTC
TRBD2 | NA | TRBJ2-1 | TRBV7-2 | CASSRTSGLNEQFF | TGTGCCAGCAGCCGCACTAGCGGTCTAAATGAGCAGTTCTTC
TRBD1 | NA | TRBJ1-6 | TRBV9 | CASSDRQGSLHF | TGTGCCAGCAGCGATCGACAGGGGAGCCTCCACTTT
TRBD2 | NA | TRBJ2-1 | TRBV9 | CASSVAGGGLGEQFF | TGTGCCAGCAGCGTAGCCGGCGGGGGGTTGGGTGAGCAGTTCTTC
NA | NA | TRBJ1-1 | TRBV2 | CASVYSTEAFF | TGTGCCAGCGTTTATAGCACTGAAGCTTTCTTT
TRBD1 | NA | TRBJ1-2 | TRBV10-3 | CAIRDRARGYTF | TGTGCCATTCGGGACAGGGCGAGGGGCTACACCTTC
TRBD1 | NA | TRBJ2-2 | TRBV5-4 | CASSSPGTGGPPNTGELFF | TGTGCCAGCAGCTCCCCCGGGACAGGGGGGCCACCGAACACCGGGGAGCTGTTTTTT
NA | once | TRBJ1-2 | TRBV21-1 | CASSKVREADYGYTF | TGTGCCAGCAGCAAAGTAAGGGAGGCAGACTATGGCTACACCTTC
NA | once | TRBJ1-2 | TRBV11-2 | CASSPFTGNYGYTF | TGTGCCAGCAGCCCATTCACAGGGAACTATGGCTACACCTTC
NA | NA | TRBJ2-1 | TRBV19 | CASSPRSGQYNEQFF | TGTGCCAGTAGTCCCAGGTCCGGACAATACAATGAGCAGTTCTTC
NA | NA | TRBJ2-7 | TRBV12-3/TRBV12-4 | CASSFDIYEQYF | TGTGCCAGCAGTTTTGACATCTACGAGCAGTACTTC
TRBD2 | NA | TRBJ2-1 | TRBV5-5 | CASSLGLAGGGYNEQFF | TGTGCCAGCAGCTTGGGACTAGCGGGAGGAGGCTACAATGAGCAGTTCTTC
TRBD2 | NA | TRBJ2-2 | TRBV7-2 | CASSRLAGGNTGELFF | TGTGCCAGCAGCAGACTAGCGGGGGGAAACACCGGGGAGCTGTTTTTT
TRBD2 | once | TRBJ2-7 | TRBV10-3 | CAISATGGFNYEQYF | TGTGCCATCAGTGCTACGGGAGGCTTCAACTACGAGCAGTACTTC
NA | few | TRBJ1-1 | TRBV3-1/TRBV3-2 | CASSLSGLLNTEAFF | TGTGCCAGCAGCCTGTCTGGACTTCTGAACACTGAAGCTTTCTTT
TRBD2 | few | TRBJ2-1 | TRBV5-4 | CASSPTSGTQIYNEQFF | TGTGCCAGCAGCCCGACTAGCGGGACGCAGATCTACAATGAGCAGTTCTTC
NA | few | TRBJ1-1 | TRBV5-6 | CASSYAMNTEAFF | TGTGCCAGCAGTTATGCGATGAACACTGAAGCTTTCTTT
NA | NA | TRBJ1-3 | TRBV9 | CASSVDPGLMGTANF | TGTGCCAGCAGCGTAGATCCGGGGTTGATGGGGACTGCGAACTTT
NA | NA | TRBJ2-3 | TRBV9 | CASSVGLRGAQDTQYF | TGTGCCAGCAGCGTAGGGTTACGGGGGGCGCAAGATACGCAGTATTTT
NA | NA | TRBJ1-1 | TRBV19 | CASSIGAGNTEAFF | TGTGCCAGTAGTATAGGGGCAGGGAACACTGAAGCTTTCTTT
NA | NA | TRBJ1-5 | TRBV5-5 | CASSFGTWGNQPQHF | TGTGCCAGCAGCTTTGGGACATGGGGCAATCAGCCCCAGCATTTT